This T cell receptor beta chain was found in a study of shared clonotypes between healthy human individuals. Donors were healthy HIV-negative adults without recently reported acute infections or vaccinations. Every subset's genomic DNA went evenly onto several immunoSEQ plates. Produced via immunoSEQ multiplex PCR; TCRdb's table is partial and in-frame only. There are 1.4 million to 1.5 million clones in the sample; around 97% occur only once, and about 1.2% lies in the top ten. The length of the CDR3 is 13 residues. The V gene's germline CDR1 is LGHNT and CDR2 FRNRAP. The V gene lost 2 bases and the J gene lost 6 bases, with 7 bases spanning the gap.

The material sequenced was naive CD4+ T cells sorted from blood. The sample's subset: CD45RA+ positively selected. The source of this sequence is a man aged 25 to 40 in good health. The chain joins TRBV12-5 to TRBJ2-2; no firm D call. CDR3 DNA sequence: TGTGCTAGTGGTTTGAGTTCGGCCGGGGAGCTGTTTTTT. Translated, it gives CASGLSSAGELFF. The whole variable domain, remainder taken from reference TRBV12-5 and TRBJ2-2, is DARVTQTPRHKVTEMGQEVTMRCQPILGHNTVFWYRQTMMQGLELLAYFRNRAPLDDSGMPKDRFSAEMPDATLATLKIQPSEPRDSAVYFCASGLSSAGELFFGEGSRLTVL.